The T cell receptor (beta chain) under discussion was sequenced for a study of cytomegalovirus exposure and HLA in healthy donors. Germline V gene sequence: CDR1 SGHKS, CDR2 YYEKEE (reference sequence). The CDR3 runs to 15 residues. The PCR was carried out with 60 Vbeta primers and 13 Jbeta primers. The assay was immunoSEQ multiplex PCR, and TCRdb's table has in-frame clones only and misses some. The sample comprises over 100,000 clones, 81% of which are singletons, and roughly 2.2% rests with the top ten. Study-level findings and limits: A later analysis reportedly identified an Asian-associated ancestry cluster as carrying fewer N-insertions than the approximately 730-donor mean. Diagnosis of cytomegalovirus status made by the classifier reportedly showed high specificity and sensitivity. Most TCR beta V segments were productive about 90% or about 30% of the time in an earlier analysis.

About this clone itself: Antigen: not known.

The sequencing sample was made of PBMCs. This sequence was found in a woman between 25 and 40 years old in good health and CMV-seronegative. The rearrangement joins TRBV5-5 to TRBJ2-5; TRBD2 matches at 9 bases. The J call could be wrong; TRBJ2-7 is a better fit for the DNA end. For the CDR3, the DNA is TGTGCCAGCAGTCCCCCTAGCGGGGACATCTACGAGCAGTACTTC. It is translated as CASSPPSGDIYEQYF.